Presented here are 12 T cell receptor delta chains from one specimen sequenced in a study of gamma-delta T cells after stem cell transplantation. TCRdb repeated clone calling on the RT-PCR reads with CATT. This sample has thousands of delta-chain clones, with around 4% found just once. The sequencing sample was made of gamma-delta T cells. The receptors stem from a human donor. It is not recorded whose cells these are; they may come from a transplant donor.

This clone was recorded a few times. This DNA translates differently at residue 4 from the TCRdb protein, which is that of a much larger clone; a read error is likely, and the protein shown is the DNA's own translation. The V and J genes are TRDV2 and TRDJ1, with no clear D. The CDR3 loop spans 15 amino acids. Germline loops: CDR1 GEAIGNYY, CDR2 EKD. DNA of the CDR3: TGTGCCTGTGCCACCGTTGGGCATTACACCGATAAACTCATCTTT. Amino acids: CACATVGHYTDKLIF.

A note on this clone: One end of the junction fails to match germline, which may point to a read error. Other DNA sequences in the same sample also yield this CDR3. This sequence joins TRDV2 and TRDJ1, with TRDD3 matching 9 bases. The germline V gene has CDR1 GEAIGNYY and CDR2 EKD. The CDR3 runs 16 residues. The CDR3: CACDKLGELDTDKLIF. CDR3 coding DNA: TGCGCCTGTGACAAACTGGGGGAACTGGACACCGATAAACTCATCTTT.

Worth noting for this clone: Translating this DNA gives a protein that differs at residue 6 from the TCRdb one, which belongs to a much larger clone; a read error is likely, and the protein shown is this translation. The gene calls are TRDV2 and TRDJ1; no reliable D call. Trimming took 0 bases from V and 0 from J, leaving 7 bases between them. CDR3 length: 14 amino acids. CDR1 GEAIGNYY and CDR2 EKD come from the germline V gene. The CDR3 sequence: CACDTAEYTDKLIF. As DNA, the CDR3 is TGTGCCTGTGACACCGCGGAGTACACCGATAAACTCATCTTT.

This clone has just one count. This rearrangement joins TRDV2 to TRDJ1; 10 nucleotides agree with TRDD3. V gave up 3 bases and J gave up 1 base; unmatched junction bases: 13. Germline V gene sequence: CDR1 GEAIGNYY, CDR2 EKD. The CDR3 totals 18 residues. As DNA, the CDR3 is TGTGCCTGTGACCCAATACTGGGGGATTTGGGTCTCACCGATAAACTCATCTTT. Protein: CACDPILGDLGLTDKLIF.

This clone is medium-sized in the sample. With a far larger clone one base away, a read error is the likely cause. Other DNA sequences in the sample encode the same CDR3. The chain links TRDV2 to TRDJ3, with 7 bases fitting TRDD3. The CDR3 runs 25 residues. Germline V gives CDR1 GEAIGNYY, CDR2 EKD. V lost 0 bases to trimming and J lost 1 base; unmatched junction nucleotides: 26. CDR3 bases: TGTGCCTGTGACACCGTGAGCGGATGGGGGACCCCGCTTCGTTTATCGTCCTGGGACACCCGACAGATGTTTTTC. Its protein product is CACDTVSGWGTPLRLSSWDTRQMFF.

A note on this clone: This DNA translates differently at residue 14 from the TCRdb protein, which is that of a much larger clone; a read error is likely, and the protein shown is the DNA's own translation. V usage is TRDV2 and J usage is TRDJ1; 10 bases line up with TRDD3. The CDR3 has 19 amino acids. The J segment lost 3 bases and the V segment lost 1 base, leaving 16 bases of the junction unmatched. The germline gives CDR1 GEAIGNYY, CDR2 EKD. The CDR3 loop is CACDTLISSGGYKADKLIF. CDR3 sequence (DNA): TGTGCCTGTGACACTTTGATCTCCAGTGGGGGATACAAGGCCGATAAACTCATCTTT.

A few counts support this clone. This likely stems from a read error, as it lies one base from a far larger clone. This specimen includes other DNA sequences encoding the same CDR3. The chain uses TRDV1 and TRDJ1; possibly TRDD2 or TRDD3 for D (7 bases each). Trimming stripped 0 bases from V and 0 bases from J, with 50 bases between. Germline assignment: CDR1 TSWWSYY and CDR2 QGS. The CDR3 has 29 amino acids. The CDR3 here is CALGELGFFLRPPGGWMGVGTSYTDKLIF. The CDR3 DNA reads TGTGCTCTTGGGGAACTGGGTTTCTTCCTAAGGCCGCCTGGGGGCTGGATGGGAGTAGGTACTTCATACACCGATAAACTCATCTTT.

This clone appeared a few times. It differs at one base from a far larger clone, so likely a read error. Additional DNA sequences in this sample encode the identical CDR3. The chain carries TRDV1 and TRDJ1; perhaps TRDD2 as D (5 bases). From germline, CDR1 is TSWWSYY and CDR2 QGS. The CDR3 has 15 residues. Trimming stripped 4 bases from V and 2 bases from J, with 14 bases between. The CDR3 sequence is CALGASTFPTDKLIF. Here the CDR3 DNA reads TGTGCTCTTGGGGCCAGTACGTTTCCTACCGATAAACTCATCTTT.

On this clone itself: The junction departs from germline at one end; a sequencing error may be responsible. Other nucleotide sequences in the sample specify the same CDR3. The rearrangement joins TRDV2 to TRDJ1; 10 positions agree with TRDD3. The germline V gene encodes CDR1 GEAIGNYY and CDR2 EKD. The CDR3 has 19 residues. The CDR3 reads CACDTVVLGDSTYTDKLIF. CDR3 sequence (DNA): TGTGCCTGCGACACCGTGGTACTGGGGGATTCCACGTACACCGATAAACTCATCTTT.

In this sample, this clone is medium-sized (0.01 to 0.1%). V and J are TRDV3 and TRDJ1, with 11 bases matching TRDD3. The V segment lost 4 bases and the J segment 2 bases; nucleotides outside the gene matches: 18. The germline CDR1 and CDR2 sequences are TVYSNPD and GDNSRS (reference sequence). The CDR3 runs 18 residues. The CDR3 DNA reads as TGTGCCTGTGACAACCTCCTGGGGGATACTACGAAGACCGATAAACTCATCTTT. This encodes CACDNLLGDTTKTDKLIF. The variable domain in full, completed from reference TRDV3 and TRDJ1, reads CDKVTQSSPDQTVASGSEVVLLCTYDTVYSNPDLFWYRIRPDYSFQFVFYGDNSRSEGADFTQGRFSVKHILTQKAFHLVISPVRTEDSATYYCACDNLLGDTTKTDKLIFGKGTRVTVEP.

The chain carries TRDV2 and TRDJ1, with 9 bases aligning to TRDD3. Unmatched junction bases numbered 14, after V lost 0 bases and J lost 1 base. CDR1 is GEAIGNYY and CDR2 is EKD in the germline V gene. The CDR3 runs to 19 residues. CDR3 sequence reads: CACDTVDYGGYTPTDKLIF. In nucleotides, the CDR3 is TGTGCCTGTGACACCGTTGACTACGGGGGATACACACCCACCGATAAACTCATCTTT.

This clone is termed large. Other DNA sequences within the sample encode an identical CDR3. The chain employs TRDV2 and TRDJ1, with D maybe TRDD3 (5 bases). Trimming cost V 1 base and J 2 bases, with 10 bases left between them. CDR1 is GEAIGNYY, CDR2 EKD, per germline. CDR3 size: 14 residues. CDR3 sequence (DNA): TGTGCCTGTGACACAGTACTGGCTACCGATAAACTCATCTTT. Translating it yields CACDTVLATDKLIF.